This record concerns one T cell receptor (beta chain) sequence. What it binds is unknown. TCRdb's table, derived via immunoSEQ multiplex PCR, lists solely in-frame clones and lacks some. The sample contains about 45,000 clones, approximately 91% of which appear only once. Patients had received no treatment within the previous three months. This specimen comes from a study of resident and recirculating memory T cells in vitiligo. Study overall: Shave-biopsy epidermis from lesional and nonlesional skin was sequenced alongside PBMCs. General study points: Clonality differed among vitiligo lesions, with no unique dominant clone.

The germline gives CDR1 SGHRS, CDR2 YFSETQ. The CDR3 has 14 residues. J gave up 4 bases and V 4 bases, and 7 bases lay outside the gene matches. The clonotype comes from a male donor with vitiligo. Sequencing used blood. The chain carries TRBV5-1 and TRBJ1-2, with 7 bases lining up with TRBD1. CDR3 region: CASSITGDTYGYTF. The CDR3 region has the DNA TGCGCCAGCAGCATAACAGGGGACACCTATGGCTACACCTTC.